This TCR beta chain was sequenced for a study of shared clonotypes between healthy human individuals. Germline assignment: CDR1 SGHKS and CDR2 YYEKEE (reference sequence). V shed 4 bases and J shed 6 bases, with 13 bases lying between them. The CDR3 runs 13 residues. Study observations and caveats: Deeper or shallower sequencing was expected to change how clonotypes are shared among donors.

CD45RO-negative cells were positively selected for CCR7, leaving out terminally differentiated effector memory CD45RA+ cells. Comment on this clone: Its matching antigen is unknown.

Libraries were prepared by immunoSEQ multiplex PCR; TCRdb keeps only in-frame clonotypes and omits some of them. The sample includes about 680,000 clones, 90% to 95% of them seen just once. The chain employs TRBV5-5 and TRBJ1-2; D call uncertain. This TCR derives from a man aged 25 to 45 in good health. The sequencing sample was made of naive CD8+ T cells sorted from blood. The CDR3 coding sequence is TGTGCCAGCAGCCTAGGTGAATGGCATGGCTACACCTTC. Residues: CASSLGEWHGYTF.